The rows below give T cell receptor beta chains drawn from one sample of a study of response to subunit inactivated influenza vaccine. TCRdb analysed the RT-PCR reads with MiXCR anew, one entry per CDR3 protein. In the table there are 450,000 to 700,000 distinct CDR3 sequences, 14% of which are singletons. The sample was PBMCs from blood, taken roughly 12 days after vaccination. Source of these receptors: a middle-aged man who received an inactivated influenza vaccine. The CDR3 runs from the conserved cysteine through the conserved F or W.

v_call	cdr3_length	j_call	cdr3_aa
TRBV5-1	18	TRBJ2-2	CASSGSLAGGKNTGELFF
TRBV7-6	15	TRBJ2-1	CASSGSGRVFNEQFF
TRBV29-1	13	TRBJ2-5	CSVGQGVGETQYF
TRBV7-3	14	TRBJ2-3	CASSSSAFTDTQYF
TRBV18	22	TRBJ2-4	CASSPGLAGGLIPLSQRDIQYF
TRBV29-1	14	TRBJ2-7	CSVVGWSVPYEQYF
TRBV5-1	15	TRBJ2-3	CASSPTSTSTDTQYF
TRBV5-6	15	TRBJ2-3	CASSLGLDYTDTQYF
TRBV12-3/TRBV12-4	15	TRBJ2-7	CASRASGSSSGEQYF
TRBV5-5	16	TRBJ2-5	CASSPTGQGFFGDQYF
TRBV7-3	15	TRBJ2-1	CASSRTSGRVDEQFF
TRBV5-1	16	TRBJ2-7	CASSLSSGRVSYEQYF
TRBV29-1	11	TRBJ1-2	CSVVANYGYTF
TRBV7-2	12	TRBJ2-7	CASSLDLSGQYF
TRBV7-9	15	TRBJ2-1	CASSPGTSSRNEQFF
TRBV7-9	13	TRBJ2-5	CASSSRGLETQYF
TRBV5-1	15	TRBJ2-7	CASSLDPGGNLEQYF
TRBV20-1	16	TRBJ2-3	CSARDSRGLAGDTQYF
TRBV5-5	17	TRBJ2-1	CASSLGPSGRAYNEQFF
TRBV4-1	16	TRBJ2-1	CASTRTSGSSYNEQFF
TRBV5-6	16	TRBJ2-7	CASSLPLDSFQGEQYF
TRBV28	14	TRBJ1-2	CASILGSDFGGYTF
TRBV15	15	TRBJ2-7	CATSRDNTRGNEQYF
TRBV6-1	15	TRBJ2-3	CASSLGVVATDTQYF
TRBV7-9	17	TRBJ2-1	CASSLGVGDRGGNEQFF
TRBV10-3	14	TRBJ2-7	CAISDLAVGSEQYF
TRBV5-1	17	TRBJ2-5	CASSLPQEAGERETQYF
TRBV4-2	16	TRBJ2-3	CASSQRFGGPTDTQYF